One and the same sample provided the 9 T cell receptor beta chains below, sequenced in a study of blood T cells in healthy people across ages (dated by TCRdb to between 2014 and 2017). Library method: 5' RACE. Sequencing used an Illumina HiSeq 2500. The second PCR ran for roughly 7 to 12 cycles and used a J-beta primer mix along with a sample-barcoded 5' primer. TCRdb trimmed public reads at Q25 via fastp, called clones via MiXCR and kept in-frame beta chains. Rows are unified per CDR3 protein, each entry keeping the most common DNA and genes. This sample comprises roughly 550,000 distinct CDR3 sequences, about 24% of them detected only once. The biggest ten clones account for less than 9% of the sample. These data were also filed under a second study, of T cells of mothers and their children.

Sequencing was carried out using blood. The receptors come from a boy younger than 18 in good health.

The gene calls are TRBV28 and TRBJ2-5; tentatively, D is TRBD2 (6 bases). The CDR3 is made up of 15 amino acids. The V gene's germline CDR1 is MDHEN and CDR2 SYDVKM. The ends were cut back, 5 bases at V and 5 bases at J, with 18 bases in the middle. Written as DNA, the CDR3 is TGTGCCAGCAGTGACACCTCTGCGGGATTGGAGACCCAGTACTTC. This translates into CASSDTSAGLETQYF.

This clonotype was found a few times. The chain recombines TRBV28 with TRBJ2-5; tentative D call: TRBD1 (5 bases). Germline V CDR1 and CDR2: MDHEN, SYDVKM. The V gene lost 3 bases and the J gene lost 5 bases, with 22 bases spanning the gap. CDR3 size: 17 residues. CDR3 sequence (DNA): TGTGCCAGCAGTTTTTCGAGGTCGGCAACTTACAGGGAGACCCAGTACTTC. Protein sequence: CASSFSRSATYRETQYF. Variable domain in full (rest from reference TRBV28 and TRBJ2-5): DVKVTQSSRYLVKRTGEKVFLECVQDMDHENMFWYRQDPGLGLRLIYFSYDVKMKEKGDIPEGYSVSREKKERFSLILESASTNQTSMYLCASSFSRSATYRETQYFGPGTRLLVL.

V gene TRBV11-2 combines with J gene TRBJ1-2; 9 bases match TRBD1. Germline lookup yields CDR1 SGHAT and CDR2 FQNNGV. The CDR3 runs to 14 residues. J gave up 5 bases and V 3 bases, and 4 bases lay outside the gene matches. The CDR3 here is CASSFPGTGYGYTF. CDR3 nucleotides: TGTGCCAGCAGCTTCCCCGGGACAGGGTATGGCTACACCTTC.

This clonotype was observed a handful of times. The chain is built from TRBV4-3 and TRBJ1-2, with no clear D. Per germline, CDR1 LGHNA and CDR2 YSLEER. The CDR3 is 16 residues long. The V end lost 0 bases, the J end lost 0 bases, and 11 bases lay between the germline ends. The CDR3 sequence: CASSQDRPVANYGYTF. DNA for the CDR3: TGCGCCAGCAGCCAAGATCGCCCAGTAGCTAACTATGGCTACACCTTC.

This clonotype was counted only a few times. This sequence joins TRBV5-5 and TRBJ2-2; D is unclear. The CDR3 extends over 14 amino acids. Trimming stripped 2 bases from V and 0 bases from J, with 5 bases between. CDR1 is SGHKS and CDR2 is YYEKEE in the germline V gene (reference sequence). For the CDR3, the DNA is TGTGCCAGCAGCTTCAGACCGAACACCGGGGAGCTGTTTTTT. This translates into CASSFRPNTGELFF.

Only a few counts were recorded for this clonotype. The gene calls are TRBV7-9 and TRBJ1-4, with 8 bases matching TRBD1. The germline V gene encodes CDR1 SEHNR and CDR2 FQNEAQ (reference sequence). V lost 2 bases to trimming and J lost 10 bases; unmatched junction nucleotides: 12. This CDR3 comprises 16 residues. The CDR3 DNA reads TGTGCCAGCAGCTTATCCCAAAGCGGACAGGGATTAAAACTGTTTTTT. It is translated as CASSLSQSGQGLKLFF.

For the CDR3, the DNA is TGTGCCAGCAGCCTCGAAAGAGAAGCTTTCTTT. Translating gives CASSLEREAFF. The genes are TRBV7-9 and TRBJ1-1; D not certain. Germline V CDR1 and CDR2: SEHNR, FQNEAQ (reference sequence). The V gene lost 5 bases and the J gene lost 8 bases, with 9 bases spanning the gap. The CDR3 extends over 11 amino acids.

The chain has TRBV7-8 and TRBJ2-5; a possible D gene is TRBD1 (5 bases). Matching the DNA end better, TRBJ2-1 makes the J call doubtful. This CDR3 comprises 15 residues. CDR1 and CDR2 from the germline V gene are SGHVS and FQNEAQ. The CDR3 DNA reads TGTGCCAGCAGCTCAAAGGGGTACCGGGTGAATGAGCAGTTCTTC. Amino acids: CASSSKGYRVNEQFF.

This chain uses TRBV4-1 with TRBJ1-1; 8 positions agree with TRBD1. This CDR3 is built from 13 residues. Germline lookup yields CDR1 MGHRA and CDR2 YSYEKL. J was trimmed by 4 bases and V by 6 bases; bases with no gene match: 4. This CDR3 is CASRSTGVTEAFF. In DNA, the CDR3 is TGCGCCAGCAGATCGACAGGGGTCACTGAAGCTTTCTTT.